Each of the 8 T cell receptor beta chains below was sequenced from the same sample in a study of patients and donors after allogeneic stem cell transplantation. TCRdb re-called the RT-PCR reads through MiXCR, storing one row per CDR3 protein. The sample consists of about a million distinct CDR3 sequences, 15% to 20% of them appearing once. Material: blood, either unsorted or a sorted T cell fraction (not recorded which). The receptors derive from a human donor who was either an allogeneic HSCT recipient or a stem cell or donor lymphocyte infusion donor (not recorded which). It is not recorded whose cells these are; they may come from a transplant donor.

The chain joins TRBV12-3 or TRBV12-4 to TRBJ1-6; no reliable D call. Trimming took off 2 bases at V and 7 bases at J, with 9 bases between the two ends. The CDR3 has 14 residues. The CDR3 region has the DNA TGTGCCAGCAGTTTATCAGGCCAGAATTCACCCCTCCACTTT. Protein product: CASSLSGQNSPLHF.

This clonotype has just a few counts. The V and J genes are TRBV5-6 and TRBJ2-6; possible D gene TRBD2, 5 bases. The germline V and J ends were trimmed by 1 base and 4 bases, with 9 bases remaining between them. Germline assignment: CDR1 SGHDT and CDR2 YYEEEE. This CDR3 comprises 15 residues. The CDR3 is CASSLFGGGANVLTF. The DNA for the CDR3 is TGTGCCAGCAGCTTGTTCGGAGGAGGGGCCAACGTCCTGACTTTC.

This clonotype was detected a few times. The chain carries TRBV20-1 and TRBJ2-5; no clear D. CDR3 size: 13 residues. From germline, CDR1 is DFQATT and CDR2 SNEGSKA (reference sequence). V was trimmed by 0 bases and J by 5 bases, leaving 10 bases between them. CDR3: CSARDLGWETQYF. The CDR3, as DNA: TGCAGTGCTAGAGATCTCGGATGGGAGACCCAGTACTTC.

This clonotype turned up a few times. J is TRBJ2-7 and V is TRBV4-3; 8 nucleotides match TRBD1. There are 15 residues in the CDR3. The germline V gene has CDR1 LGHNA and CDR2 YSLEER. The junction had 6 bases not matched to a gene; V was cut back by 3 bases and J by 2 bases. This chain's CDR3 is CASSHLGTGPYEQYF. The CDR3 DNA reads as TGCGCCAGCAGCCACCTAGGGACAGGCCCCTACGAGCAGTACTTC.

This clonotype was found many times. This sequence joins TRBV5-1 and TRBJ2-5; D is ambiguous. The CDR3 has 13 amino acids. V was cut by 0 bases and J by 4 bases, with 7 bases left in between. Germline V CDR1 and CDR2: SGHRS, YFSETQ. The CDR3 region is CASSLASGETQYF. The DNA for the CDR3 is TGCGCCAGCAGCTTGGCTAGTGGAGAGACCCAGTACTTC.

This clonotype was picked up a small number of times. The chain's CDR3 is CASSFQGAEAFF. CDR3 nucleotides: TGTGCCAGCAGCTTTCAGGGAGCTGAAGCTTTCTTT. The chain couples TRBV11-3 to TRBJ1-1; maybe TRBD1 (5 bases). Trimming shortened V by 3 bases and J by 6 bases, and 8 bases separated the two germline ends. Per germline, CDR1 SGHNT and CDR2 YENEEA. The CDR3 sequence is 12 residues long.

V gene TRBV4-1 combines with J gene TRBJ2-5; no definite D call. Germline assignment: CDR1 MGHRA and CDR2 YSYEKL. V lost 0 bases, J lost 8 bases, and 7 bases lay in between. This CDR3 region has 12 residues. CDR3 region: CASSQEGVTQYF. CDR3 coding DNA: TGCGCCAGCAGCCAAGAAGGAGTAACCCAGTACTTC.

This clonotype appeared a few times. The gene calls are TRBV29-1 and TRBJ1-4, with unresolved D. V was trimmed by 5 bases and J by 1 base, leaving 14 bases between them. The germline gives CDR1 SQVTM, CDR2 ANQGSEA. This CDR3 region has 15 residues. CDR3 bases: TGCAGCGTTACGTCGGAGGGAGAAACTAATGAAAAACTGTTTTTT. Its protein is CSVTSEGETNEKLFF.